This T cell receptor beta chain was captured in a study of blood T cell repertoires in COVID-19 (dated by TCRdb to 2018 to 2021). General notes on the study: Collaborator samples came from the United States, Italy and Spain and covered acute and convalescent phases of COVID-19. The prospective study material was composed of cDNA or gDNA derived from T cells, B-cell-depleted T cells, or PBMCs. Subjects who had been exposed to COVID-19, were actively infected with it, or had recovered from it provided the deeply sampled blood TCRbeta repertoires that made up the dataset. A freely available public database, intended as a resource for researchers studying the immune response to SARS-CoV-2, is where the repertoires were released. The samples were drawn from the first 160 participants of the ongoing ImmuneRACE study and from over a thousand subjects provided by 6 global collaborators. A de-identified subject ID, COVID-19 status, age in years and sex were almost always included in the sample metadata. Where available, HLA class I and class II types were obtained from metadata supplied by the sample provider rather than from assay-based typing. Overall study results and their limits: How much clinical and demographic metadata was included differed by source and by participant, and the metadata was provided uncurated.

Of note for this clone: The antigen it binds to is not known. No base quality information exists; no much larger clone differs at one position.

TCRbeta CDR3 regions were amplified from genomic DNA by means of the immunoSEQ Assay, a bias-controlled multiplex PCR. Per the authors' processing: Within the assay, amplification of reference gene primers was used to estimate how many nucleated cells each sample contained. Sequence reads were collapsed and filtered to measure the absolute abundance of every unique TCRbeta CDR3 rearrangement. For each sample, productive Simpson clonality was calculated as the square root of Simpson's diversity index across productive rearrangements. Here the immuneACCESS table is served through TCRdb, limited to in-frame sequences with V and J called. Missing clones are a known gap in these copies; in checked studies unresolved V genes cover under half, and the rest lacks a known reason. The V and J calls and clone size are taken from that table; D and trimming were inferred from the DNA. The sample table holds 200,000 to 250,000 clones, of which roughly four fifths were seen once. The ten largest clones add up to 7.8% of the sample.

One collaborating source in Seattle enrolled patients while the patients were actively infected and followed the patients over time throughout the course of disease. Each collaborating institution followed its own protocols to collect whole blood in K2EDTA tubes. For TCRbeta analysis, collaborator samples were shipped as frozen whole blood, as isolated PBMCs, or as DNA extracted from either sample type. Sequences SGHDT (CDR1) and YYEEEE (CDR2) are obtained from the germline V gene. The CDR3 has 12 amino acids, counting the end cysteine and phenylalanine. Kept here is only the CDR3 DNA, which spans 36 bases and is read in frame from base 1. Trimming costs V 0 bases and J 11 bases, and their ends lie 11 bases apart.

The sequencing sample was made of peripheral blood. Recombination linked TRBV5-6 to TRBJ1-2; there is no confident call for the D gene. The TCR originated in an elderly woman with COVID-19, enrolled during active disease. The CDR3 loop reads CASSLGGWEYTF. The DNA sequence is given as TGTGCCAGCAGCTTGGGGGGATGGGAGTACACCTTC. Supplemented by the reference TRBV5-6 and TRBJ1-2 proteins around the CDR3, the complete variable domain is DAGVTQSPTHLIKTRGQQVTLRCSPKSGHDTVSWYQQALGQGPQFIFQYYEEEERQRGNFPDRFSGHQFPNYSSELNVNALLLGDSALYLCASSLGGWEYTFGSGTRLTVV.